The TCR beta chain described here comes from a study of cytomegalovirus exposure and HLA in healthy donors. Germline V gives CDR1 SGHNT, CDR2 YYREEE (reference sequence). V was pared by 4 bases and J by 4 bases, with 17 bases between. The CDR3 extends over 15 amino acids. This clone was seen only once. What it recognizes is unknown. This PCR relied on a set of 60 Vbeta primers and 13 Jbeta primers. Clones were read by immunoSEQ multiplex PCR, and TCRdb kept only the in-frame ones, dropping some. Among roughly 200,000 clones listed, just under 70% were seen once. Study results and caveats: As a later analysis showed, a missense DCLRE1C variant was linked to trimming of TCR beta V- and J-genes.

This chain links TRBV5-4 with TRBJ1-2, with a possible D match to TRBD1 (6 bases). Sequencing used PBMCs. The source is a man aged 35 to 55 in good health and CMV-seropositive. Here the CDR3 DNA reads TGTGCCAGCAGCACAGTGGGGGGGCGCGGCTATGGCTACACCTTC. This encodes CASSTVGGRGYGYTF.